The clone carrying this TCR beta chain was seen a handful of times. Looked up from germline, CDR1 is SGHAT and CDR2 is FQNNGV. The ends were cut back, 4 bases at V and 5 bases at J, with 14 bases in the middle. CDR3 length: 14 residues. Reverse transcription used about 500 ng RNA and constant-region primers for alpha and beta. Separate chain-specific third strand synthesis with multiplexing indices produced the alpha and beta libraries. TCRdb re-called the 5' RACE reads through MiXCR, storing one row per CDR3 protein. The sample consists of about 9,600 distinct CDR3 sequences, 7% to 8.5% of them appearing once. The entry originates in a study of HIV-infected patients and healthy controls. All unsorted peripheral T cells were captured because whole blood was used without fractionation. Enrollment excluded donors with tumors, hepatitis B or C, or recent vaccination.

The sequence was obtained from an adult with HIV infection. This specimen consisted of blood, obtained before antiretroviral therapy. This chain joins TRBV11-2 and TRBJ2-5; D not certain. CDR3 loop: CASSWGGLPETQYF. In nucleotides, the CDR3 is TGTGCCAGCAGCTGGGGTGGGCTCCCTGAGACCCAGTACTTC.